Described below is a single T cell receptor (beta chain) sequence and its context. As a fraction of the sample, this clone is medium-sized (0.01 to 0.1%). The target of this receptor is not known. No clone much larger than this one lies a single base away; base qualities are absent. This sample is drawn from a study of blood T cell repertoires in COVID-19 (dated by TCRdb to 2018 to 2020). For the wider study: Collaborator samples came from the United States, Italy and Spain and covered acute and convalescent phases of COVID-19. The prospective study material was composed of cDNA or gDNA derived from T cells, B-cell-depleted T cells, or PBMCs. Where available, HLA class I and class II types were obtained from metadata supplied by the sample provider rather than from assay-based typing. The repertoires were released in a freely available public database meant as a resource for research on the immune response to SARS-CoV-2. Samples were obtained from the ongoing ImmuneRACE study (first 160 participants) and from 1,000 to 1,500 subjects provided by 6 global collaborators. Sample metadata almost always included a de-identified subject ID, COVID-19 status, age in years and sex. Subjects who had been exposed to COVID-19, were actively infected with it, or had recovered from it provided the deeply sampled blood TCRbeta repertoires that made up the dataset.

Each collaborating institution followed its own protocols to collect whole blood in K2EDTA tubes. For TCRbeta analysis, collaborators shipped samples as frozen whole blood, isolated PBMCs, or DNA extracted from either of those sample types. Ends trimmed: V by 4 bases, J by 4 bases; bases unmatched to a gene: 14. The CDR3 contains 17 residues, cysteine and phenylalanine counted. Here the CDR3 DNA is all that survives: 51 bases in frame from base 1. CDR1 and CDR2 were assigned from the germline V gene as SGHRS and YFSETQ. The paper as a whole reports these results and caveats: How much clinical and demographic metadata was included differed by source and by participant, and the metadata was provided uncurated.

TCRbeta CDR3 regions were amplified from genomic DNA using the immunoSEQ Assay, a bias-controlled multiplex PCR. For the original study's pipeline: Nucleated cell counts per sample were estimated from amplification of reference gene primers within the assay. To quantify the absolute abundance of each unique TCRbeta CDR3 rearrangement, sequence reads were collapsed and filtered. For each sample, productive Simpson clonality was calculated as the square root of Simpson's diversity index across productive rearrangements. TCRdb re-hosts the immuneACCESS table, in-frame sequences only. Its copies lack some clones; in the studies checked, an unresolved V gene accounts for under half of them, and the cause for the rest is not known. The DNA was the basis for D and trimming; V, J and clone size are from that table. Present in this sample are some 100,000 clones, roughly 76% of which were seen just once. The ten largest clonotypes hold more than 9% of the sample.

This receptor was identified in a human donor in a cohort sampled during active COVID-19. The chain couples TRBV5-1 to TRBJ2-3, with 8 middle bases fitting TRBD2. Sequenced input: peripheral blood. The CDR3 has the sequence CASSREGQTIRADTQYF. Read as DNA, the sequence is TGCGCCAGCAGCCGGGAGGGCCAAACGATCCGCGCAGATACGCAGTATTTT.